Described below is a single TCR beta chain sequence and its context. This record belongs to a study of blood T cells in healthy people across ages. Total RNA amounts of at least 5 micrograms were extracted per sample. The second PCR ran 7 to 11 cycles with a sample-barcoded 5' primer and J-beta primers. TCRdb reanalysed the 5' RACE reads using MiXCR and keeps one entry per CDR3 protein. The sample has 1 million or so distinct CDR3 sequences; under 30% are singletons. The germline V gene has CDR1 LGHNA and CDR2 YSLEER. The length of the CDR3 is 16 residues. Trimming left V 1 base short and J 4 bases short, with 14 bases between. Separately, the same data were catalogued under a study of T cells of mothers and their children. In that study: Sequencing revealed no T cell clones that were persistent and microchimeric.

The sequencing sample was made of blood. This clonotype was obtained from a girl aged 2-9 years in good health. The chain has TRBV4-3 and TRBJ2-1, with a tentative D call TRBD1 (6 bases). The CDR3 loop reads CASSQAGEGGYNEQFF. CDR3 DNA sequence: TGCGCCAGCAGCCAAGCCGGGGAAGGGGGTTACAATGAGCAGTTCTTC.